These 18 T cell receptor beta chains came from one sample sequenced in a study of cytomegalovirus exposure and HLA in healthy donors. With 60 Vbeta and 13 Jbeta primers, the PCR was carried out. The method was immunoSEQ multiplex PCR; TCRdb's version includes in-frame clones alone and lacks a portion of them. The data hold roughly 120,000 clones, with 75% to 85% observed a single time. Specimen: PBMCs. The origin of the receptors is a man aged 40-55 years in good health and CMV-seronegative.

This clone was seen only a few times. V is TRBV6-6 and J is TRBJ2-1; 7 positions agree with TRBD2. V lost 0 bases and J lost 9; bases outside the gene matches: 8. CDR3 length equals 15 residues. Germline lookup yields CDR1 MNHNY and CDR2 SVGAGI (reference sequence). CDR3: CASSYSTSRVPEQFF. The DNA of the CDR3 is TGTGCCAGCAGTTACTCGACTAGCCGCGTTCCTGAGCAGTTCTTC.

This clone occurred once. CDR3 sequence reads: CASSLGGKGAYEQYF. CDR3 nucleotide sequence: TGCGCCAGCAGCTTGGGCGGGAAGGGAGCCTACGAGCAGTACTTC. This chain uses TRBV5-1 with TRBJ2-5, with D perhaps matching TRBD2 (6 bases). The DNA end favors TRBJ2-7, so the J call may be wrong. The CDR3 consists of 15 residues. Germline V gene sequence: CDR1 SGHRS, CDR2 YFSETQ.

V is TRBV27 and J is TRBJ2-2; 9 bases match TRBD1. Germline CDR1 reads MNHEY; CDR2 reads SMNVEV (reference sequence). CDR3 length: 16 amino acids. The V gene end was trimmed by 5 bases and the J gene end by 6 bases; junction bases not matched to a gene: 10. CDR3 DNA: TGTGCCAGCAGTCCCTCAACAGGGGGCCGCCCCGGGGAGCTGTTTTTT. Protein product: CASSPSTGGRPGELFF.

J is TRBJ2-1 and V is TRBV7-2; D is unclear. Trimming left V 0 bases short and J 1 base short, with 10 bases between. This CDR3 region has 16 residues. Germline assignment: CDR1 SGHTA and CDR2 FQGNSA. CDR3 in amino acids: CASSLADHSSYNEQFF. CDR3 in DNA: TGTGCCAGCAGCTTAGCTGATCACTCTTCCTACAATGAGCAGTTCTTC.

The chain has TRBV6-6 and TRBJ1-3, with D unclear. V was trimmed by 1 base and J by 0 bases, leaving 7 bases between them. The CDR3 extends over 15 amino acids. CDR1 MNHNY and CDR2 SVGAGI come from the germline V gene (reference sequence). The CDR3 here is CASSYLLSSGNTIYF. DNA for the CDR3: TGTGCCAGCAGTTACTTGCTCAGCTCTGGAAACACCATATATTTT.

The chain employs TRBV28 and TRBJ1-5; TRBD1 matches at 8 bases. The CDR3 is made up of 16 amino acids. J was trimmed by 4 bases and V by 7 bases; bases with no gene match: 12. Germline assignment: CDR1 MDHEN and CDR2 SYDVKM. The CDR3 loop reads CASKLRVTGANQPQHF. The CDR3 nucleotides read TGTGCCAGCAAGCTCCGCGTGACAGGGGCGAATCAGCCCCAGCATTTT. Supplemented by reference TRBV28 and TRBJ1-5, the full variable domain reads DVKVTQSSRYLVKRTGEKVFLECVQDMDHENMFWYRQDPGLGLRLIYFSYDVKMKEKGDIPEGYSVSREKKERFSLILESASTNQTSMYLCASKLRVTGANQPQHFGDGTRLSIL.

The chain uses TRBV12-5 and TRBJ1-4; D remains ambiguous. The germline V and J ends were trimmed by 0 bases and 0 bases, with 11 bases remaining between them. CDR3 length: 17 amino acids. Germline V CDR1 and CDR2: LGHNT, FRNRAP. CDR3 sequence reads: CASGLVRGIATNEKLFF. CDR3 DNA sequence: TGTGCTAGTGGTTTGGTAAGAGGGATCGCAACTAATGAAAAACTGTTTTTT.

The table lists this clone with a count of one. The rearrangement uses TRBV9 and TRBJ1-1; the D is unclear. The germline CDR1 and CDR2 sequences are SGDLS and YYNGEE. This CDR3 is built from 15 residues. V dropped 0 bases and J dropped 3 bases, with 12 bases sitting between them. CDR3 nucleotides: TGTGCCAGCAGCGTAGGGCCGGGGAGGGACACTGAAGCTTTCTTT. Its protein is CASSVGPGRDTEAFF.

The V gene is TRBV6-5, the J gene TRBJ1-6, with 7 positions matching TRBD1. The germline gives CDR1 MNHEY, CDR2 SVGAGI. The CDR3 spans 15 residues. The junction had 3 bases not matched to a gene; V was cut back by 0 bases and J by 7 bases. CDR3 protein: CASSYSGQANSPLHF. The CDR3 nucleotides are TGTGCCAGCAGTTACTCCGGACAGGCGAATTCACCCCTCCACTTT.

V usage is TRBV5-1 and J usage is TRBJ2-3, with 9 positions matching TRBD2. The germline V gene encodes CDR1 SGHRS and CDR2 YFSETQ. CDR3 size: 13 residues. The V segment lost 4 bases and the J segment 6 bases; nucleotides outside the gene matches: 3. The CDR3 loop is CASSAGGSDTQYF. For the CDR3, the DNA is TGCGCCAGCAGCGCGGGGGGGTCGGATACGCAGTATTTT.

The CDR3 reads CSATFVGAQYF. For the CDR3, the DNA is TGCAGTGCTACCTTTGTGGGAGCGCAGTATTTT. The chain joins TRBV20-1 to TRBJ2-3; the D gene is possibly TRBD2 (5 bases). Deletions cut 4 bases from V and 10 bases from J, with 12 bases between. Germline V gene data show CDR1 as DFQATT and CDR2 as SNEGSKA (reference sequence). CDR3 length: 11 residues.

This sequence joins TRBV5-8 and TRBJ1-1; TRBD1 agrees at 7 bases. The CDR3 has 16 amino acids. V was pared by 2 bases and J by 11 bases, with 18 bases of the junction left unmatched. Germline CDR1 is SGHTS and CDR2 is YDEGEE. The DNA of the CDR3 is TGTGCCAGCAGCTTTGACAGGGCTACCAACCCAAGAATGGCTTTCTTT. It yields the protein CASSFDRATNPRMAFF.

This clone was counted once. The gene calls are TRBV7-3 and TRBJ2-1, with 10 bases fitting TRBD2. The J segment lost 6 bases and the V segment lost 5 bases, leaving 13 bases of the junction unmatched. The CDR3 is 17 amino acids. Germline-derived CDR1 and CDR2 are SGHTA and FQGTGA. Here the CDR3 reads CASSRPVVASGGNEQFF. The CDR3 bases are TGTGCCAGCAGCCGACCGGTGGTGGCTAGCGGGGGCAATGAGCAGTTCTTC.

The V call is TRBV7-9, the J call TRBJ1-1, with D perhaps TRBD1 (6 bases). Deletions cut 3 bases from V and 8 bases from J, with 13 bases between. The CDR3 length is 13 residues. Germline assignment: CDR1 SEHNR and CDR2 FQNEAQ (reference sequence). CDR3 sequence (DNA): TGTGCCAGCAGCTTCCGACAGGCTGACGAAGCTTTCTTT. It specifies CASSFRQADEAFF.

The V call is TRBV7-8, the J call TRBJ2-1; TRBD2 matches at 8 bases. V lost 4 bases to trimming and J lost 7 bases; unmatched junction nucleotides: 9. Looked up from germline, CDR1 is SGHVS and CDR2 is FQNEAQ. The CDR3 runs 15 residues. The CDR3 DNA reads as TGTGCCAGCAGCTCCTATAGCGGGGATAAGAATGAGCAGTTCTTC. It encodes CASSSYSGDKNEQFF.

Written as DNA, the CDR3 is TGCGCCAGCAGCCAAGGGGGCTTGGGCACTGAAGCTTTCTTT. It is translated as CASSQGGLGTEAFF. V is TRBV4-1 and J is TRBJ1-1, with D perhaps matching TRBD1 (5 bases). The CDR3 runs 14 residues. The germline V gene encodes CDR1 MGHRA and CDR2 YSYEKL. Between the trimmed V and J ends, which lost 1 base and 4 bases, there was a span of 10 bases.

The V call is TRBV19, the J call TRBJ2-2; 7 nucleotides line up with TRBD1. The J segment lost 3 bases and the V segment lost 4 bases, leaving 5 bases of the junction unmatched. CDR3 length equals 15 residues. Germline-derived CDR1 and CDR2 are LNHDA and SQIVND (reference sequence). The chain's CDR3 is CASSTGRGYTGELFF. For the CDR3, the DNA is TGTGCCAGTAGTACCGGCAGGGGGTACACCGGGGAGCTGTTTTTT. Full variable domain (remainder filled in from reference TRBV19 and TRBJ2-2): DGGITQSPKYLFRKEGQNVTLSCEQNLNHDAMYWYRQDPGQGLRLIYYSQIVNDFQKGDIAEGYSVSREKKESFPLTVTSAQKNPTAFYLCASSTGRGYTGELFFGEGSRLTVL.

The rearrangement uses TRBV5-5 and TRBJ1-1; D is possibly TRBD1 (6 bases). Germline CDR1 SGHKS, CDR2 YYEKEE (reference sequence). V was clipped by 1 base and J by 2 bases, with 12 bases between them. CDR3 length: 15 amino acids. DNA of the CDR3: TGTGCCAGCAGCTTGTTCTTGACAGGTAACACTGAAGCTTTCTTT. This sequence encodes CASSLFLTGNTEAFF.